Below, one T cell receptor (beta chain) is given with its context. Its antigen is still unknown. V was trimmed by 6 bases and J by 5 bases, leaving 20 bases between them. Germline CDR1 is MNHEY and CDR2 is SVGAGI. This CDR3 region has 15 residues. Only in-frame clones appear in the TCRdb table, and some are missing; sequencing was by immunoSEQ multiplex PCR. The sample contains more than 2 million clones, around 95% of which appear only once. This sample was included in a study of shared clonotypes between healthy human individuals. Regarding the study as a whole: The study generally estimated greater richness for naive than memory subsets.

The V gene is TRBV6-5, the J gene TRBJ2-7; D is perhaps TRBD2 (5 bases). Source material: naive CD4+ T cells sorted from blood. Subset here: CD45RA+ positively selected. This TCR derives from a man younger than 35 in good health. The CDR3 spells CASSRRGLVGDEQYF. In DNA form, the CDR3 reads TGTGCCAGCAGCCGGCGCGGGCTGGTGGGCGACGAGCAGTACTTC.